A single sample gave rise to the 21 T cell receptor beta chains below, sequenced in a study of blood T cell repertoires in COVID-19. Using immunoSEQ multiplex PCR, the repertoire was profiled, and TCRdb retains in-frame clones only, with some absent. This table holds about 40,000 clones, roughly 80% found once. Sequenced: peripheral blood. The receptors here all came from a woman over 75 with acute or convalescent COVID-19.

CDR3 sequence reads: CASSAGLAGDFNEQYF. The DNA for the CDR3 is TGTGCCAGCAGCGCGGGACTAGCGGGAGATTTCAACGAGCAGTACTTC. The chain joins TRBV9 to TRBJ2-7; TRBD2 matches at 14 bases. V trimming: 3 bases; J trimming: 5 bases; junction bases outside the gene matches: 7. This CDR3 is 16 amino acids long. The germline V gene encodes CDR1 SGDLS and CDR2 YYNGEE.

This clone was picked up a small number of times. For the CDR3, the DNA is TGTGCCAGCAGCCAGTCACAGGCTAACTATGGCTACACCTTC. This encodes CASSQSQANYGYTF. The gene calls are TRBV3-1 (or the pseudogene TRBV3-2) and TRBJ1-2, with TRBD1 as a possible D gene (5 bases). The CDR3 runs 14 residues. The germline gives CDR1 LGHDT, CDR2 YNNKEL (reference sequence). Deletions cut 3 bases from V and 0 bases from J, with 8 bases between.

This chain uses TRBV24-1 with TRBJ2-1; 8 nucleotides line up with TRBD1. The CDR3 is 16 amino acids. Germline values: CDR1 KGHDR, CDR2 SFDVKD. V trimming: 4 bases; J trimming: 7 bases; junction bases outside the gene matches: 11. As DNA, the CDR3 is TGTGCCACCAGTGACCCATCCGGGACAGGACTTAATGAGCAGTTCTTC. It is translated as CATSDPSGTGLNEQFF.

This clone was counted only a few times. The V and J genes are TRBV30 and TRBJ2-7, with D maybe TRBD2 (6 bases). V was trimmed by 3 bases and J by 9 bases, leaving 12 bases between them. CDR1 is GTSNPN, CDR2 SVGIG, per germline (reference sequence). The CDR3 consists of 11 residues. Here the CDR3 DNA reads TGTGCCTGGAGCCGCGGGACCTGGCAGTACTTC. Translated, it gives CAWSRGTWQYF.

This clone was recorded a few times. The V gene is TRBV10-3, the J gene TRBJ1-1, with TRBD1 matching 8 bases. Trimming cost V 1 base and J 2 bases; bases outside gene matches: 6. The germline gives CDR1 ENHRY, CDR2 SYGVKD. This CDR3 spans 16 amino acids. The CDR3 region has the DNA TGTGCCATCAGTGAGTTAGGGACAGGTGCTAACACTGAAGCTTTCTTT. This encodes CAISELGTGANTEAFF.

The gene calls are TRBV9 and TRBJ2-1; tentatively, D is TRBD2 (6 bases). CDR3 size: 17 residues. CDR1 and CDR2 (germline): SGDLS, YYNGEE. The V and J ends lost 2 bases and 7 bases respectively, with 22 bases between them. The CDR3 DNA follows: TGTGCCAGCAGCGTCGACCCCCCAGCGGGCCCGGAGAATGAGCAGTTCTTC. Its protein product is CASSVDPPAGPENEQFF.

This sequence joins TRBV2 and TRBJ2-7; 8 nucleotides align to TRBD2. The V gene end was trimmed by 7 bases and the J gene end by 0 bases; junction bases not matched to a gene: 11. The CDR3 covers 16 residues. CDR1 is SNHLY and CDR2 is FYNNEI in the germline V gene. The CDR3 DNA follows: TGTGCCAGCAACAAGGAGGGGACTAGGGACTCCTACGAGCAGTACTTC. Translated, it gives CASNKEGTRDSYEQYF.

There are a few counts of this clone. The chain couples TRBV20-1 to TRBJ1-1; D gene uncertain. Germline V gene sequence: CDR1 DFQATT, CDR2 SNEGSKA (reference sequence). This CDR3 is 15 amino acids long. V lost 3 bases, J lost 4 bases, and 18 bases lay in between. This CDR3 is CSASESNSRSTEAFF. For the CDR3, the DNA is TGCAGTGCTAGTGAGAGTAACAGTAGGTCCACTGAAGCTTTCTTT.

The chain is built from TRBV27 and TRBJ2-3, with 7 bases lining up with TRBD1. Trimming cost V 6 bases and J 1 base; bases outside gene matches: 1. CDR3 size: 13 residues. Per the germline V gene, CDR1 is MNHEY and CDR2 is SMNVEV (reference sequence). The CDR3 is CASRGTGTDTQYF. CDR3 in DNA: TGTGCCAGCAGGGGGACAGGCACAGATACGCAGTATTTT.

This clone has a handful of counts. V usage is TRBV16 and J usage is TRBJ1-5; 9 bases fit TRBD1. Per the germline V gene, CDR1 is KGHSY and CDR2 is FQNENV. CDR3 length: 16 amino acids. The ends lost 4 bases at V and 0 bases at J; junction bases unmatched: 4. The CDR3 DNA reads TGTGCCAGCAGCCGTACGGACAGGGGTAGCAATCAGCCCCAGCATTTT. It codes for CASSRTDRGSNQPQHF.

The CDR3 sequence: CASREAGQKKNIQYF. CDR3 DNA: TGTGCCAGCAGAGAGGCGGGACAGAAAAAAAACATTCAGTACTTC. The chain is built from TRBV6-5 and TRBJ2-4, with D possibly being TRBD1 (7 bases). With 6 bases removed from V and 4 bases from J, the gap between germline ends came to 16 bases. CDR1 and CDR2 from the germline V gene are MNHEY and SVGAGI. This CDR3 comprises 15 residues.

J is TRBJ1-2 and V is TRBV24-1, with a tentative D call TRBD1 (6 bases). CDR3 size: 16 residues. Germline CDR1 KGHDR, CDR2 SFDVKD. Trimming removed 2 bases at V and 4 bases at J, with 16 bases between. Here the CDR3 reads CATSDSTTGSVYGYTF. The DNA of the CDR3 is TGTGCCACCAGTGATTCCACAACAGGGAGTGTCTATGGCTACACCTTC.

The chain joins TRBV7-9 to TRBJ1-2; 8 bases are shared with TRBD1. J lost 7 bases, V lost 1 base, and 5 bases had no gene match. The germline V gene encodes CDR1 SEHNR and CDR2 FQNEAQ (reference sequence). This CDR3 contains 14 residues. The CDR3 DNA sequence: TGTGCCAGCAGCTTAGATACAGGGGGAGGTGGCTACACCTTC. Translation gives CASSLDTGGGGYTF.

V gene TRBV7-2 combines with J gene TRBJ1-5; possibly TRBD1 for D (6 bases). Trimming removed 4 bases from V and 7 bases from J, with 17 bases in between. This CDR3 has 15 amino acids. Germline CDR1 and CDR2: SGHTA and FQGNSA. In nucleotides, the CDR3 is TGTGCCAGCAGCTCCTCGAGGGGGGGTATCCAGCCCCAGCATTTT. Translated: CASSSSRGGIQPQHF.

This clone was found once. V and J are TRBV6-5 and TRBJ2-3; D remains ambiguous. Germline V gene data show CDR1 as MNHEY and CDR2 as SVGAGI. The V end was cut by 7 bases, the J end by 0 bases, with 11 bases between. The CDR3 sequence is 14 residues long. In nucleotides, the CDR3 is TGTGCCAGCACAATTAGATCTAGCACAGATACGCAGTATTTT. Translated, it gives CASTIRSSTDTQYF.

V usage is TRBV10-3 and J usage is TRBJ2-7, with D perhaps matching TRBD2 (6 bases). The germline gives CDR1 ENHRY, CDR2 SYGVKD. V was shortened by 6 bases and J by 6 bases, with 9 bases between the two germline ends. The CDR3 extends over 11 amino acids. This chain's CDR3 is CAISRTTEQYF. DNA for the CDR3: TGTGCCATCAGCCGGACTACCGAGCAGTACTTC.

The gene calls are TRBV10-1 and TRBJ1-2, with 7 positions matching TRBD1. J gave up 6 bases and V 7 bases, and 5 bases lay outside the gene matches. The CDR3 consists of 12 residues. Per germline, CDR1 WNHNN and CDR2 SYGVQD (reference sequence). The CDR3 reads CASIPQGNGYTF. CDR3 nucleotide sequence: TGCGCCAGCATACCACAGGGGAATGGCTACACCTTC.

The chain carries TRBV6-2 or TRBV6-3 and TRBJ2-1, with D possibly being TRBD2 (6 bases). Germline assignment: CDR1 MNHEY and CDR2 SVGEGT. V lost 4 bases to trimming and J lost 2 bases, with 15 bases between them. The CDR3 length is 16 residues. Here the CDR3 reads CASSFPRGATYNEQFF. CDR3 in DNA: TGTGCCAGCAGTTTTCCTCGCGGGGCTACCTACAATGAGCAGTTCTTC.

The J gene is TRBJ1-5, the V gene TRBV19; D might be TRBD1 (5 bases). This CDR3 comprises 16 residues. V was shortened by 4 bases and J by 0 bases, with 13 bases between the two germline ends. Germline CDR1 reads LNHDA; CDR2 reads SQIVND (reference sequence). The CDR3 DNA sequence: TGTGCCAGTAGTAAGTCAGGGATGGGTAGCAATCAGCCCCAGCATTTT. Amino acids: CASSKSGMGSNQPQHF.

The chain couples TRBV13 to TRBJ2-1; D uncertain. Trimming left V 4 bases short and J 9 bases short, with 13 bases between. The V gene's germline CDR1 is PRHDT and CDR2 FYEKMQ (reference sequence). The CDR3 runs to 13 residues. The DNA of the CDR3 is TGTGCCAGCAGCTCCACCGCCCTCAGTGAGCAGTTCTTC. Translated, it gives CASSSTALSEQFF.

The chain uses TRBV19 and TRBJ1-1; D is uncertain. The CDR3 length is 11 residues. Trimming took off 7 bases at V and 1 base at J, with 4 bases between the two ends. CDR1 and CDR2 from the germline V gene are LNHDA and SQIVND (reference sequence). The CDR3 reads CASTWNTEAFF. The CDR3 DNA reads TGTGCCAGTACCTGGAACACTGAAGCTTTCTTT.